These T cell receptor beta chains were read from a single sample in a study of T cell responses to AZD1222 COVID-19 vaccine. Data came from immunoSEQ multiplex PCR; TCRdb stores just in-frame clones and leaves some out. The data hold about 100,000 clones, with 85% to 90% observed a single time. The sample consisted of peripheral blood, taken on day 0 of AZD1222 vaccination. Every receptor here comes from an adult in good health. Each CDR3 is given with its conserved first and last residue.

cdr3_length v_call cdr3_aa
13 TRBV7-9 CASRVDTTGELFF
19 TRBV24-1 CATSDPGLAGGPGTDTQYF
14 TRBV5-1 CASSPTSGSYEQYF
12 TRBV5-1 CASSLNTGELFF
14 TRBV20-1 CSASPGVAKNIQYF
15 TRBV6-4 CASSVLAGAANEQFF
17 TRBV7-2 CASSPIGGSRSGEKLFF
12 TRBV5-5 CASSRLDEKLFF
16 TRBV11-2 CASSLDRGTGDDEQYF
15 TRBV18 CASSPPTSQNTEAFF
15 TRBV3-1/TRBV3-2 CASSRTTGANYGYTF
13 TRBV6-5 CASSPREGEGAFF
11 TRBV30 CAHTVNWGYTF
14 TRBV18 CASSPTGSDTEAFF
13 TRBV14 CASSSTLGGEQYF
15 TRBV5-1 CASSLDFVENTEAFF
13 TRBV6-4 CASSREENTEAFF
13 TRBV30 CAWSEQGYYGYTF
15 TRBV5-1 CASSLDGTSAYEQYF
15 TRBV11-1 CASSRNRDWNTEAFF
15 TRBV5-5 CASSLDSAAYNEQFF
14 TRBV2 CAIPIRGMNTEAFF
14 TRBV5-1 CASSLRLADNEQFF
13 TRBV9 CASSVRSEGEQYF